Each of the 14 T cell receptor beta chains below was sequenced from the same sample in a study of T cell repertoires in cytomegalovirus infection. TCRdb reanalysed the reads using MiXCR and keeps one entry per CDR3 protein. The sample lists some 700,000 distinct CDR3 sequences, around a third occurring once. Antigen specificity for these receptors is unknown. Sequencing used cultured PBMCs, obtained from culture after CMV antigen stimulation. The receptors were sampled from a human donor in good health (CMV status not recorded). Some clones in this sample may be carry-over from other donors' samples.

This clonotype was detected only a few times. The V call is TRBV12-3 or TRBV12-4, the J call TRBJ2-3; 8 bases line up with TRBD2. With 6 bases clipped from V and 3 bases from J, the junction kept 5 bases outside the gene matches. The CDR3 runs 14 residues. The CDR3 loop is CASRRLARTDTQYF. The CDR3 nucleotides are TGTGCCAGCAGGAGACTAGCGAGGACAGATACGCAGTATTTT.

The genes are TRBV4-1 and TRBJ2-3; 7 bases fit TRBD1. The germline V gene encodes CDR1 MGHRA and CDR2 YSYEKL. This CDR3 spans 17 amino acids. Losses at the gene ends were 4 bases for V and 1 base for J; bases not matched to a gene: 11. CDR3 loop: CASSPLWAGGRTDTQYF. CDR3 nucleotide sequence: TGCGCCAGCAGCCCCTTATGGGCAGGGGGTCGCACAGATACGCAGTATTTT.

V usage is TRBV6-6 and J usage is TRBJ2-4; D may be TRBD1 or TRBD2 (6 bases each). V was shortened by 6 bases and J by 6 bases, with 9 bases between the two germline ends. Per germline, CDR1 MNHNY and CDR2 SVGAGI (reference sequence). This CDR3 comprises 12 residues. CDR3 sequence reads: CASRQGGNIQYF. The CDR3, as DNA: TGTGCCAGCAGACAGGGAGGAAACATTCAGTACTTC.

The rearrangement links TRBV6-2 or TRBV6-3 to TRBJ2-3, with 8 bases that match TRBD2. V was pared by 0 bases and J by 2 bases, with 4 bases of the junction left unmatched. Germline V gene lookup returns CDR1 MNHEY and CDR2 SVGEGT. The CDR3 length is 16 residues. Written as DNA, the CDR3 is TGTGCCAGCAGTTACTCTTCTAGCGGGCTCACAGATACGCAGTATTTT. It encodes CASSYSSSGLTDTQYF.

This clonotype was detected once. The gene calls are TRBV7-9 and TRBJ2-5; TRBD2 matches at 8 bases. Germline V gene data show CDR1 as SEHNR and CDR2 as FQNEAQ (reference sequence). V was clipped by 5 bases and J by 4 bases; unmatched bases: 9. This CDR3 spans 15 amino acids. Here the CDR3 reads CASSRKAGVGETQYF. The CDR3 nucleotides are TGTGCCAGCAGCCGAAAAGCGGGAGTGGGAGAGACCCAGTACTTC.

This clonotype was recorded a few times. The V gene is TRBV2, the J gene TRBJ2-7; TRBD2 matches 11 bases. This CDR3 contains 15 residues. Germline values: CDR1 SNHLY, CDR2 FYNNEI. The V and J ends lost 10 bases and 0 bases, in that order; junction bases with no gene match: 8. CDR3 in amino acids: CATGGTSGFSYEQYF. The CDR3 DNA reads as TGTGCCACGGGGGGGACTAGCGGTTTCTCCTACGAGCAGTACTTC.

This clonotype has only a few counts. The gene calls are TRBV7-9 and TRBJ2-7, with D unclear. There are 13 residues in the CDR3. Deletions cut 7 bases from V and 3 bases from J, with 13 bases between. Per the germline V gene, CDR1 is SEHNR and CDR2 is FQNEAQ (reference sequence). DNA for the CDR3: TGTGCCAGCACCGACATCGTAGACTACGAGCAGTACTTC. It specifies CASTDIVDYEQYF.

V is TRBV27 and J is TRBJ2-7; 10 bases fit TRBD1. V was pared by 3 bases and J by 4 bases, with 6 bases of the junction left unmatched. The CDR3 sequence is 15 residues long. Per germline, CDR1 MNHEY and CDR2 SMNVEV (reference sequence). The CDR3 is CASSFSGQGTYEQYF. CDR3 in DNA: TGTGCCAGCAGTTTCTCGGGACAGGGGACATACGAGCAGTACTTC.

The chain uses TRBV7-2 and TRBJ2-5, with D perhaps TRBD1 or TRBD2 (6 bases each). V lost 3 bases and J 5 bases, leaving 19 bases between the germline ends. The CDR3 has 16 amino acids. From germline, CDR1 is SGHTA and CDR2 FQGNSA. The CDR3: CASSFRSGAVWETQYF. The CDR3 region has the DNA TGTGCCAGCAGCTTTCGGTCGGGGGCTGTCTGGGAGACCCAGTACTTC.

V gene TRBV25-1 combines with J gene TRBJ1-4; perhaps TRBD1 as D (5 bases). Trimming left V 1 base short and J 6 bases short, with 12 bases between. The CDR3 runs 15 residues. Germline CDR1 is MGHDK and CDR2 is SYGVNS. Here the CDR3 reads CASSESRVIDEKLFF. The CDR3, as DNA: TGTGCCAGCAGTGAATCCAGGGTGATAGATGAAAAACTGTTTTTT.

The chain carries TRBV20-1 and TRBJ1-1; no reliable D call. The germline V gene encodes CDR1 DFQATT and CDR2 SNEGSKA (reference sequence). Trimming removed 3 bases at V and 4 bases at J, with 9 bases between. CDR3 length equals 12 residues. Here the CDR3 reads CSASRDGTEAFF. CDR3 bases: TGCAGTGCTAGTCGGGATGGCACTGAAGCTTTCTTT.

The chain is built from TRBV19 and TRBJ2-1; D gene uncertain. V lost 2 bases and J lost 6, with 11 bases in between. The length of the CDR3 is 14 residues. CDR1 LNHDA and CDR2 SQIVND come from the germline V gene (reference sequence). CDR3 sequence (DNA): TGTGCCAGTAGTATAAAACAGTTGATCAATGAGCAGTTCTTC. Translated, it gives CASSIKQLINEQFF.

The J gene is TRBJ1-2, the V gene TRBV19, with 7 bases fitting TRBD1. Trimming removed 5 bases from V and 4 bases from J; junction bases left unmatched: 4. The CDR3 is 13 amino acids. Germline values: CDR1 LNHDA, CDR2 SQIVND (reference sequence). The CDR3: CASSGGTVYGYTF. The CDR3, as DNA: TGTGCCAGTAGTGGCGGGACAGTCTATGGCTACACCTTC.

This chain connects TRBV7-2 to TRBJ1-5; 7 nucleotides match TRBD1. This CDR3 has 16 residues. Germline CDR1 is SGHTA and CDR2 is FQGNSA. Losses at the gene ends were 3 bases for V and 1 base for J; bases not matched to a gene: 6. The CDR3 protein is CASSFLRGMSNQPQHF. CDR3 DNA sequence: TGTGCCAGCAGCTTCCTCAGGGGGATGAGCAATCAGCCCCAGCATTTT.